The entry below gives a single TCR beta chain sequence along with its context. This entry comes from a study of technical replicates of blood from a handful of donors. V dropped 5 bases and J dropped 4; count of bases not matched to a gene: 7. Germline CDR1 is SGHAT and CDR2 is FQNNGV. This CDR3 comprises 15 residues. Here immunoSEQ multiplex PCR was the method, and the copy in TCRdb shows in-frame clones only, minus some. The sample carries tens of thousands of clones, roughly 90% recorded once. Input material: T cells isolated from PBMCs. The sequence came from a human donor in good health. This chain joins TRBV11-2 and TRBJ2-3; 9 bases are shared with TRBD1. CDR3 sequence (DNA): TGTGCCAGCAGCGTCCGGGACAGGGTCTCAGATACGCAGTATTTT. Its protein is CASSVRDRVSDTQYF.